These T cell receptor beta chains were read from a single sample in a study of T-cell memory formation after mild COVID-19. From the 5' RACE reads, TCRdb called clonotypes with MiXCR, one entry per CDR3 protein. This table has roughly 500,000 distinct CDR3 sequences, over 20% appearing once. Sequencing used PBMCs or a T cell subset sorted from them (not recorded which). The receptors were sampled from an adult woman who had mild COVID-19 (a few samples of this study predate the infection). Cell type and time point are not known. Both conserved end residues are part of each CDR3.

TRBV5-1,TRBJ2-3,CASSPDRGREDTQYF
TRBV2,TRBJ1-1,CASQTAGYTEAFF
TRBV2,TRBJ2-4,CASTLMEGIAKNIQYF
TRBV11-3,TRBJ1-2,CASSLSGAEGYGYTF
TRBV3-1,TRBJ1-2,CASSHGGGAYGYTF
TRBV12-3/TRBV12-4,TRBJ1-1,CASSLAMARGGNTEAFF
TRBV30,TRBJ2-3,CAWSSGQGADTQYF
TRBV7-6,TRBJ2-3,CASSLEGTSITDTQYF
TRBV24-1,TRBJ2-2,CATSDFRAGENTGELFF
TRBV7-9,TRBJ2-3,CASSSGAGGHADTQYF
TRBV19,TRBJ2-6,CASKGQRRSGANVLTF
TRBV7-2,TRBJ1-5,CASSLRITEPQHF
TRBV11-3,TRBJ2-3,CASSPPTSGSPDTQYF
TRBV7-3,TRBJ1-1,CASSLLGKNTEAFF
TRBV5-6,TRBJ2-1,CASDRVTYNEQFF
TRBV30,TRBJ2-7,CAWSWGQPLGEQYF
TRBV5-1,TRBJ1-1,CASRAQGVSSEAFF
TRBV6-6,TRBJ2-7,CASSYGTSYEQYF
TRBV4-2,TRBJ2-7,CASSQRYGQGAYEQYF
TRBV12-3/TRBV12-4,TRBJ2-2,CASGPITGGRIEGHDGELFF
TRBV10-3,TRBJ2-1,CAISESLGGEQFF
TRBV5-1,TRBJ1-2,CASSTDRAGYGYTF
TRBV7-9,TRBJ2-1,CASSLFPSGRSYNEQFF
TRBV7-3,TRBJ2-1,CASSLERRSDEQFF
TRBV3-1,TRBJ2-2,CASSQAGPGDGELFF
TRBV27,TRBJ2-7,CASRTNGRFYEQYF
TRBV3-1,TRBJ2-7,CASSHRLAARHEQYF
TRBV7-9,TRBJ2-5,CASIQRGPQETQYF
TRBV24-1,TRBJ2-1,CATRKGNEQFF
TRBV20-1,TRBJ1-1,CSAQTANTEAFF
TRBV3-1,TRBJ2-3,CASSPEAGARTDTQYF
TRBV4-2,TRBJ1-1,CASSPGLANTEAFF
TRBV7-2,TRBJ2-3,CASSFSAGTDTQYF
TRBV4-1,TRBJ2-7,CASSAALNEQYF
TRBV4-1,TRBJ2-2,CASSPSGLAGEGELFF
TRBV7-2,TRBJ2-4,CASSGGPWGGGMAKNIQYF
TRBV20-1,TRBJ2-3,CSSKLLSSTDTQYF
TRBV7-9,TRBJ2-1,CASSPPSPLEEFF
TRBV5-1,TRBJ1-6,CASSLEPGQGNSPLHF
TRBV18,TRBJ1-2,CASSPPGGVGYTF
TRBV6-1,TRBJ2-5,CASIRLAGVLVQETQYF